Below are 24 T cell receptor beta chains sequenced from a single sample in a study of T-cell reconstitution after alpha-beta-depleted transplantation in children. Unique molecular identifiers were incorporated during preparation of the TCRbeta library. TCRdb used MiXCR to reprocess the PCR reads, holding one entry per CDR3 protein. The data show approximately 510,000 distinct CDR3 sequences, 15% to 20% seen once. Specimen: PBMCs from the stem cell graft donor, collected from the stem cell graft. Source of these receptors: a human donor who donated a stem cell graft to a child with acute lymphoblastic leukemia.

The chain combines TRBV20-1 with TRBJ2-3; the match to TRBD2 covers 10 bases. V shed 1 base and J 2 bases; nucleotides not matched to a gene: 15. CDR1 and CDR2 (germline): DFQATT, SNEGSKA (reference sequence). The CDR3 runs 19 residues. As DNA, the CDR3 is TGCAGTGCTAGAGGCACTAGCGGGACCTTAACGATAGTCACAGATACGCAGTATTTT. Residues: CSARGTSGTLTIVTDTQYF.

This clonotype has just a few counts. The chain recombines TRBV27 with TRBJ2-3; D ambiguous. Trimming shortened V by 6 bases and J by 0 bases, and 13 bases separated the two germline ends. The CDR3 has 15 residues. Per the germline V gene, CDR1 is MNHEY and CDR2 is SMNVEV (reference sequence). The CDR3 DNA reads as TGTGCCAGCAGCCTACCCTCGAGTAGCACAGATACGCAGTATTTT. Protein sequence: CASSLPSSSTDTQYF.

The chain joins TRBV27 to TRBJ2-6; 16 bases fit TRBD2. Germline CDR1 is MNHEY and CDR2 is SMNVEV (reference sequence). After removal of 6 bases from V and 2 bases from J, the junction contained 10 bases not matched to a gene. The CDR3 spans 20 residues. CDR3 sequence (DNA): TGTGCCAGCAGCCCAGGGACTAGCGGGAGGGCCCCGCCTGGGGCCAACGTCCTGACTTTC. This encodes CASSPGTSGRAPPGANVLTF.

The V call is TRBV5-1, the J call TRBJ2-2; 7 bases are a match to TRBD1. Unmatched junction bases numbered 5, after V lost 0 bases and J lost 6 bases. Germline CDR1 SGHRS, CDR2 YFSETQ. This CDR3 has 15 residues. The CDR3 DNA reads TGCGCCAGCAGCTTGGTCTCCCAGGGGGCCGGGGAGCTGTTTTTT. This gives the protein CASSLVSQGAGELFF.

This clonotype was counted only a few times. The genes are TRBV4-1 and TRBJ1-1, with a weak D call TRBD1 (5 bases). The ends were cut back, 0 bases at V and 4 bases at J, with 18 bases in the middle. Germline V gene lookup returns CDR1 MGHRA and CDR2 YSYEKL. The CDR3 consists of 17 residues. In DNA form, the CDR3 reads TGCGCCAGCAGCCAAGATTGGGGAAGGGGATGGGTCACTGAAGCTTTCTTT. Translation gives CASSQDWGRGWVTEAFF.

Many counts were recorded for this clonotype. The chain uses TRBV5-1 and TRBJ2-1; 10 bases map to TRBD2. The CDR3 spans 15 residues. Unmatched junction bases numbered 4, after V lost 0 bases and J lost 7 bases. Germline CDR1 reads SGHRS; CDR2 reads YFSETQ. The CDR3: CASSLEGLAANEQFF. The CDR3 nucleotides are TGCGCCAGCAGCTTGGAAGGACTAGCGGCAAATGAGCAGTTCTTC.

The V and J genes are TRBV5-1 and TRBJ2-2; 9 bases line up with TRBD2. The length of the CDR3 is 17 residues. Germline loops: CDR1 SGHRS, CDR2 YFSETQ. After removal of 5 bases from V and 0 bases from J, the junction contained 8 bases not matched to a gene. CDR3 nucleotides: TGCGCCAGCAGTTTGCTGACTAGCGGCGCGAACACCGGGGAGCTGTTTTTT. Protein sequence: CASSLLTSGANTGELFF.

There are a few counts of this clonotype. The chain links TRBV10-3 to TRBJ2-7; the match to TRBD2 covers 13 bases. From germline, CDR1 is ENHRY and CDR2 SYGVKD. The CDR3 loop spans 16 amino acids. V shed 4 bases, J shed 0 bases, and the junction held 3 bases outside the gene matches. The CDR3 bases are TGTGCCATCAGTGGACTAGCGGGAGGCAGCTCCTACGAGCAGTACTTC. It translates to CAISGLAGGSSYEQYF.

Ten or more counts support this clonotype. The chain couples TRBV7-7 to TRBJ2-2, with D tentatively TRBD1 (5 bases). CDR1 is SSHAT, CDR2 FNYEAQ, per germline (reference sequence). The V and J ends lost 2 bases and 4 bases respectively, with 8 bases between them. The CDR3 covers 14 residues. The CDR3 coding sequence is TGTGCCAGCAGCTTAACAGGAAGCACCGGGGAGCTGTTTTTT. Amino acids: CASSLTGSTGELFF.

This clonotype was seen ten or more times. The CDR3 DNA reads as TGTGCCAGCAGCCAAGACGTCGGTCATACGCAGTATTTT. It encodes CASSQDVGHTQYF. The J gene is TRBJ2-3, the V gene TRBV3-1; D gene unclear. V lost 0 bases and J lost 7, with 8 bases in between. CDR1 LGHDT and CDR2 YNNKEL come from the germline V gene (reference sequence). The CDR3 length is 13 residues.

V and J are TRBV2 and TRBJ2-4; TRBD1 matches 8 bases. The CDR3 spans 14 residues. The germline gives CDR1 SNHLY, CDR2 FYNNEI. The V and J ends lost 0 bases and 14 bases, in that order; junction bases with no gene match: 9. The CDR3 is CASSEARAGGQKYF. The CDR3 DNA sequence: TGTGCCAGCAGTGAAGCGCGGGCAGGGGGCCAAAAGTACTTC.

The rearrangement links TRBV6-1 to TRBJ1-1, with 7 bases identical to TRBD1. CDR1 and CDR2 (germline): MNHNS, SASEGT. The CDR3 covers 14 residues. Trimming cost V 6 bases and J 10 bases; bases outside gene matches: 14. For the CDR3, the DNA is TGTGCCAGCAGGCGGGCGACAGGGAATCGGGTAGCTTTCTTT. This sequence encodes CASRRATGNRVAFF.

Written as DNA, the CDR3 is TGCAGTGCTATGTACAGGGGACCCGGCCCCCCTGAAGCTTTCTTT. Its protein is CSAMYRGPGPPEAFF. The V and J genes are TRBV20-1 and TRBJ1-1; 7 bases are shared with TRBD1. The CDR3 extends over 15 amino acids. The V segment lost 4 bases and the J segment 6 bases; nucleotides outside the gene matches: 14. The germline V gene has CDR1 DFQATT and CDR2 SNEGSKA (reference sequence).

This sequence joins TRBV6-4 and TRBJ2-1, with 11 bases that match TRBD1. Germline V gene sequence: CDR1 MRHNA, CDR2 SNTAGT. CDR3 size: 15 residues. With V trimmed by 5 bases and J by 6 bases, 6 bases remained unmatched. DNA of the CDR3: TGTGCCAGCAGTACCGGGACAGGGGGGGTCAATGAGCAGTTCTTC. Protein: CASSTGTGGVNEQFF.

V and J are TRBV7-7 and TRBJ2-2; D unclear. V shed 0 bases and J shed 3 bases, with 5 bases lying between them. CDR1 is SSHAT, CDR2 FNYEAQ, per germline (reference sequence). The CDR3 is 14 amino acids. This chain's CDR3 is CASSLAPDTGELFF. In nucleotides, the CDR3 is TGTGCCAGCAGCTTAGCGCCGGACACCGGGGAGCTGTTTTTT.

This clonotype was seen many times. This chain connects TRBV12-3 or TRBV12-4 to TRBJ2-1; possibly TRBD2 for D (6 bases). The CDR3 consists of 14 residues. V lost 3 bases to trimming and J lost 8 bases, with 14 bases between them. The CDR3 region has the DNA TGTGCCAGCAGTTTTTCGGGGACGGGGGATGAGCAGTTCTTC. Protein product: CASSFSGTGDEQFF.

This clonotype was seen only a few times. The genes are TRBV7-7 and TRBJ2-3; D could derive from TRBD1 or TRBD2 (5 bases each). The V and J ends lost 5 bases and 3 bases respectively, with 15 bases between them. The germline gives CDR1 SSHAT, CDR2 FNYEAQ (reference sequence). This CDR3 comprises 15 residues. CDR3 protein: CASSPTVGVTDTQYF. The CDR3 coding sequence is TGTGCCAGCAGCCCGACGGTGGGGGTAACAGATACGCAGTATTTT.

The V and J genes are TRBV15 and TRBJ2-7, with 11 bases aligning to TRBD1. The length of the CDR3 is 13 residues. Germline V gene data show CDR1 as LNHNV and CDR2 as YYDKDF (reference sequence). V dropped 4 bases and J dropped 6; count of bases not matched to a gene: 2. The CDR3 nucleotides read TGTGCCACCAGCACGGACAGGGGGCGCGAGCAGTACTTC. Translation gives CATSTDRGREQYF.

This clonotype was seen only a few times. V is TRBV24-1 and J is TRBJ2-3, with 12 positions matching TRBD2. Per germline, CDR1 KGHDR and CDR2 SFDVKD. The CDR3 extends over 18 amino acids. V was clipped by 4 bases and J by 1 base; unmatched bases: 8. The CDR3 region is CATSDPTSGRFGTDTQYF. CDR3 coding DNA: TGTGCCACCAGTGACCCGACTAGCGGGAGATTCGGCACAGATACGCAGTATTTT.

This clonotype occurred a few times. The chain employs TRBV2 and TRBJ2-2; 7 bases map to TRBD1. In germline, CDR1 is SNHLY, CDR2 FYNNEI. V dropped 3 bases and J dropped 14; count of bases not matched to a gene: 3. The CDR3 runs 11 residues. In nucleotides, the CDR3 is TGTGCCAGCAGTGATAGACAGGGCCTGTTTTTT. Translated, it gives CASSDRQGLFF. The entire variable domain, with the rest obtained from reference TRBV2 and TRBJ2-2, is as follows: EPEVTQTPSHQVTQMGQEVILRCVPISNHLYFYWYRQILGQKVEFLVSFYNNEISEKSEIFDDQFSVERPDGSNFTLKIRSTKLEDSAMYFCASSDRQGLFFGEGSRLTVL.

This clonotype showed up just a few times. The chain links TRBV27 to TRBJ2-5; 7 nucleotides line up with TRBD2. V dropped 3 bases and J dropped 1; count of bases not matched to a gene: 11. There are 17 residues in the CDR3. CDR1 is MNHEY, CDR2 SMNVEV, per germline (reference sequence). This CDR3 reads CASSFYPPSGIQETQYF. CDR3 DNA: TGTGCCAGCAGTTTTTATCCCCCCAGCGGGATCCAAGAGACCCAGTACTTC.

The chain joins TRBV3-1 to TRBJ2-7, with 7 bases identical to TRBD1. V was clipped by 3 bases and J by 6 bases; unmatched bases: 5. CDR3 length: 13 residues. Germline lookup yields CDR1 LGHDT and CDR2 YNNKEL (reference sequence). CDR3 residues: CASSHTGEREQYF. Here the CDR3 DNA reads TGTGCCAGCAGCCACACAGGGGAACGCGAGCAGTACTTC.

This clonotype was recorded a few times. The chain is built from TRBV6-2 or TRBV6-3 and TRBJ1-5; TRBD1 matches at 7 bases. This CDR3 comprises 15 residues. The V segment lost 6 bases and the J segment 2 bases; nucleotides outside the gene matches: 7. Germline-derived CDR1 and CDR2 are MNHEY and SVGEGT. In nucleotides, the CDR3 is TGTGCCAGCAGATTAACAGGGGTTCGCAATCAGCCCCAGCATTTT. Amino acid sequence: CASRLTGVRNQPQHF.

This clonotype was seen a handful of times. V usage is TRBV5-1 and J usage is TRBJ2-7, with 7 positions matching TRBD2. The trim removed 7 bases at V and 0 bases at J, leaving 10 bases unmatched. The CDR3 is 15 residues long. Germline V gives CDR1 SGHRS, CDR2 YFSETQ. Written as DNA, the CDR3 is TGCGCCAGCCAGTCGGGAGGTGGGAACTCCTACGAGCAGTACTTC. It yields the protein CASQSGGGNSYEQYF.